This T cell receptor beta chain was sequenced for a study of blood T cells in healthy people across ages. V gave up 0 bases and J gave up 2 bases, with 6 bases separating them. This CDR3 is 13 amino acids long. Per germline, CDR1 DFQATT and CDR2 SNEGSKA (reference sequence). Study results and caveats: The study found more naive CD4+ cells and higher diversity in long-lived than aged donors.

Combining a sample-barcoded 5' primer with a J-beta primer mix, a second PCR ran for roughly 7 to 12 cycles. Every molecule of cDNA carried a tag from a template-switch adaptor with 12 random nucleotides. Each CDR3 protein is one row after TCRdb ran MiXCR on the 5' RACE reads. Among under 1,000,000 distinct CDR3 sequences, around 50% were seen once, and the ten largest hold 18%. This clonotype turned up a few times. As yet, its antigen is unknown. Sequencing was performed on blood. The TCR comes from a man older than 75 in good health. The chain joins TRBV20-1 to TRBJ2-3, with no clear D. The CDR3 loop is CSARDYVTDTQYF. The CDR3 DNA reads TGCAGTGCTAGAGATTACGTCACAGATACGCAGTATTTT.